This TCR beta chain was found in a study of tumor and adjacent non-tumor tissue in lung cancer. Across the study: Patients comprised about a dozen adenocarcinoma, 2 squamous cell carcinoma and 1 small cell lung cancer.

Findings of the study overall: TCR diversity was significantly greater in tumor than normal lung tissue. Top 100 clones took a larger repertoire share in normal lung. Patients with more diverse tumor TCRs had worse survival.

This sample's RNA came from whole unsorted tissue. A note on this clonotype: Its antigen is still unknown.

The library came from three nested PCR rounds adapted from ARM-PCR protocols. MiXCR, applied by TCRdb to the multiplex PCR reads, yields one record per CDR3 protein. In the table there are fewer than 150,000 distinct CDR3 sequences, around 67% of which are singletons. The junction had 11 bases not matched to a gene; V was cut back by 10 bases and J by 3 bases. The CDR3 spans 17 residues. From germline, CDR1 is MDHEN and CDR2 SYDVKM. Sequences were obtained from lung tumor tissue. The chain joins TRBV28 to TRBJ2-6; TRBD2 aligns across 11 bases. The source of this sequence is a man aged 55 to 69 with small cell lung cancer. CDR3 region: CATKVSGRAIGANVLTF. The CDR3 region has the DNA TGTGCCACCAAGGTTAGCGGGAGGGCCATTGGGGCCAACGTCCTGACTTTC.